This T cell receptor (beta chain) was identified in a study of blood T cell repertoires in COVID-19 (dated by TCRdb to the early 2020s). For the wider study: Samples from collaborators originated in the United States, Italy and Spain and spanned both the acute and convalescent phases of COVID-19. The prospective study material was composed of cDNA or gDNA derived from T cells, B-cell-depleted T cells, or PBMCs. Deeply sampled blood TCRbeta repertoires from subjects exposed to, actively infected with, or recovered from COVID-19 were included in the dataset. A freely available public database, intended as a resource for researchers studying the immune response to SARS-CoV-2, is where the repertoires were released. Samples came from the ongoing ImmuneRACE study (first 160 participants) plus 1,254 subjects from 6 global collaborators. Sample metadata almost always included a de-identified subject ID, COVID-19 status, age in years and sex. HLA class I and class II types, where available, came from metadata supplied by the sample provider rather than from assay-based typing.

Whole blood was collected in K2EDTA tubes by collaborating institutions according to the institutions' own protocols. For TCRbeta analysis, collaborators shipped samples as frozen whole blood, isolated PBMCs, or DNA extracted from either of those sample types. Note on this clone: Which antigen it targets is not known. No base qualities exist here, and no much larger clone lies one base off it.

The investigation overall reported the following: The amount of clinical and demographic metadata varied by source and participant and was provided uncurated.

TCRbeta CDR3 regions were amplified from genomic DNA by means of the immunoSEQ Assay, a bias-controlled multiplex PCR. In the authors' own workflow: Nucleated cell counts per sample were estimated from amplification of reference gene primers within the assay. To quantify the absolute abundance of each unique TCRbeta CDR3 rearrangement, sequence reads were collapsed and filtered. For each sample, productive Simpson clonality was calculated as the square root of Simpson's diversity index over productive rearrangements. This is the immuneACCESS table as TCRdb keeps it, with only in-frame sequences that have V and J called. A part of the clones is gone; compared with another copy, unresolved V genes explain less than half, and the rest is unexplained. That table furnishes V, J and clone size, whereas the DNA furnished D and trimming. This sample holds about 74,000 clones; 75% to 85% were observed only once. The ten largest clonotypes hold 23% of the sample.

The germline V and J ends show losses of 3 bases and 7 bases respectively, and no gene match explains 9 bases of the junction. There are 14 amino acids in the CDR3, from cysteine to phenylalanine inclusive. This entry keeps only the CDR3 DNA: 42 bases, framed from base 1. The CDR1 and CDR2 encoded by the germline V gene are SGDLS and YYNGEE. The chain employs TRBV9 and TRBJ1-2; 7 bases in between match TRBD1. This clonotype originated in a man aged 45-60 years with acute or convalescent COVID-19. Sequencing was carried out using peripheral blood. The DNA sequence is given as TGTGCCAGCAGCGATTACCGACAGGGCAGTGGCTACACCTTC. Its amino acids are CASSDYRQGSGYTF.